This T cell receptor beta chain derives from a study of T cell changes during pregnancy in multiple sclerosis. TCRdb keeps only in-frame clones here, not all; method: immunoSEQ multiplex PCR. The sample lists about 38,000 clones, about nine tenths occurring once. The origin of this receptor is a female donor with multiple sclerosis, enrolled in a pregnancy study. The sequencing used CD8+ T cells from peripheral blood mononuclear cells, collected in the second trimester of pregnancy.

In DNA, the CDR3 is TGCGCCAGCAGCGTATGGGAGGGTAACACTGAAGCTTTCTTT. It specifies CASSVWEGNTEAFF. This chain links TRBV5-1 with TRBJ1-1; D unresolved. V dropped 4 bases and J dropped 2 bases, with 12 bases sitting between them. The CDR3 totals 14 residues. Germline V gene lookup returns CDR1 SGHRS and CDR2 YFSETQ.